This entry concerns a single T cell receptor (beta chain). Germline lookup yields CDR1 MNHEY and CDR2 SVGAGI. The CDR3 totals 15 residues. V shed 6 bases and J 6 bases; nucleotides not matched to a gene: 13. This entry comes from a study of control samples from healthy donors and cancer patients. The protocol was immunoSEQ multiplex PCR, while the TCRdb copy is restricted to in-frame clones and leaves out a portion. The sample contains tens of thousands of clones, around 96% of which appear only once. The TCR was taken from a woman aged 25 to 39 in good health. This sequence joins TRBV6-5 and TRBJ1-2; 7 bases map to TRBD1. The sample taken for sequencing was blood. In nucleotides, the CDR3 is TGTGCCAGCAGAAGCCGCGGGACAGACTCGAATGGCTACACCTTC. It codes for CASRSRGTDSNGYTF.